This TCR beta chain emerged from a study of cytomegalovirus exposure and HLA in healthy donors. The overall study: Most genotyped donors, around four fifths of roughly 400, had Caucasian-associated genetic ancestry.

A note on this clone: Its target is not known.

The study ran its PCR with 60 Vbeta and 13 Jbeta primers. Data came from immunoSEQ multiplex PCR; TCRdb stores just in-frame clones and leaves some out. The sample totals about 88,000 clones; its top ten clones hold 5.5%. Findings and caveats of the study: In a later analysis, HLA-associated TCR beta chains were more clonally expanded than equally common others. Presence/absence analyses assumed roughly uniform sequencing depth across donors, which may not hold.

The sequenced sample was PBMCs. The TCR comes from a girl between 5 and 17 years old in good health and CMV-seropositive.

CDR3 in amino acids: CASRGPGKVEDTQYF. Here the CDR3 DNA reads TGTGCCAGCAGGGGCCCTGGTAAGGTAGAAGATACGCAGTATTTT. The J gene is TRBJ2-3, the V gene TRBV11-2; D remains ambiguous. Deletions cut 6 bases from V and 5 bases from J, with 18 bases between. CDR1 is SGHAT and CDR2 is FQNNGV in the germline V gene. The CDR3 extends over 15 amino acids.